Listed here is a single T cell receptor beta chain. As yet, its antigen is unknown. TCRdb keeps only in-frame clones here, not all; method: immunoSEQ multiplex PCR. Among roughly 500,000 clones listed, about 96% were seen once. The data were obtained in a study of shared clonotypes between healthy human individuals. This CDR3 has 14 amino acids. In germline, CDR1 is MNHEY, CDR2 SMNVEV (reference sequence). Trimming took off 5 bases at V and 6 bases at J, with 13 bases between the two ends. Study outcomes and limitations: Deeper or shallower sequencing was expected to change how clonotypes are shared among donors. Relative to memory subsets, naive subsets generally showed larger estimated richness.

The sequencing sample was made of naive CD4+ T cells sorted from blood. Subset noted: CD45RA+ positively selected. V and J are TRBV27 and TRBJ2-2; D could derive from TRBD1 or TRBD2 (5 bases each). The receptor comes from a woman aged 30 to 39 in good health. CDR3 DNA: TGTGCCAGCAGTCCACGACCGGGGCCCGGGGAGCTGTTTTTT. It yields the protein CASSPRPGPGELFF.